Given below is one T cell receptor (beta chain) in context. Its antigen is as yet unknown. The study ran its PCR with 60 Vbeta and 13 Jbeta primers. Profiling relied on immunoSEQ multiplex PCR, and the TCRdb table lists in-frame clones only, not all of them. The table has 170,000 or so clones, roughly 80% seen once; the top ten hold 4.5% to 5.5%. This entry is derived from a study of cytomegalovirus exposure and HLA in healthy donors. Study-level points and caveats: Analysis performed later found more than 15,000 TCR beta sequences associated with HLA alleles at 0.05 false discovery rate.

This CDR3 spans 13 amino acids. CDR1 and CDR2 from the germline V gene are SQVTM and ANQGSEA. V lost 7 bases, J lost 0 bases, and 1 base stayed unmatched. The rearrangement joins TRBV29-1 to TRBJ2-3; 10 bases are a match to TRBD2. The sequence was collected from a man between 18 and 29 years old in good health and CMV-seronegative. The sample taken for sequencing was PBMCs. The CDR3 protein is CSALAGSTDTQYF. The CDR3 DNA reads as TGCAGCGCACTAGCGGGGAGCACAGATACGCAGTATTTT.